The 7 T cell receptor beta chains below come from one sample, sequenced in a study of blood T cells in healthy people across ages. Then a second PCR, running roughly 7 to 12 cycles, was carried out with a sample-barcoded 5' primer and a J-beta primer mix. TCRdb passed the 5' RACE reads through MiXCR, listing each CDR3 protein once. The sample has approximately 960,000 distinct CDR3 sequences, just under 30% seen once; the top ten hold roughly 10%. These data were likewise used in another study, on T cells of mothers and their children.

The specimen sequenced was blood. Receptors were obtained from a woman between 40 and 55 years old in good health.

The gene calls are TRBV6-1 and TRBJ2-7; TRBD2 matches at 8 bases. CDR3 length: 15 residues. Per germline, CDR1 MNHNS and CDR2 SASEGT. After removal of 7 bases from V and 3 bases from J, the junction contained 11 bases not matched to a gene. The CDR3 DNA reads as TGTGCCAGCAACAACCCGGGACTAGGGGACTACGAGCAGTACTTC. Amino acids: CASNNPGLGDYEQYF.

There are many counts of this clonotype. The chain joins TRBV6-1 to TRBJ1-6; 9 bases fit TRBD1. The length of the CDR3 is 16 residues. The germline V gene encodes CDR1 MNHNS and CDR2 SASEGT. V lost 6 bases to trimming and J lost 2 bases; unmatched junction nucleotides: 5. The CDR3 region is CASREDRGAYNSPLHF. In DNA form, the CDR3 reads TGTGCCAGCAGGGAGGACAGGGGAGCCTATAATTCACCCCTCCACTTT.

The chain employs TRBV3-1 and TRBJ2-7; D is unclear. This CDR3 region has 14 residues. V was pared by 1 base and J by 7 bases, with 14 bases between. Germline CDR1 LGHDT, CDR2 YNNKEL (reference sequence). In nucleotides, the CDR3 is TGTGCCAGCAGCCAAGGCAGGACGGTCAATGAGCAGTACTTC. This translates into CASSQGRTVNEQYF.

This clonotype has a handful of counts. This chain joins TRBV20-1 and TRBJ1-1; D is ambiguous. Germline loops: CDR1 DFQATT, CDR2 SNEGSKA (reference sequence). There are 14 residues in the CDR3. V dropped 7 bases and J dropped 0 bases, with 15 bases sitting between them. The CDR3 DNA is TGCAGTGGTACAGTCATGGGTTTGAACACTGAAGCTTTCTTT. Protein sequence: CSGTVMGLNTEAFF.

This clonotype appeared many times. CDR3: CASSVPGNTEAFF. CDR3 DNA sequence: TGCGCCAGCAGCGTCCCGGGGAACACTGAAGCTTTCTTT. The chain recombines TRBV5-1 with TRBJ1-1, with unresolved D. Germline loops: CDR1 SGHRS, CDR2 YFSETQ. V lost 4 bases and J 1 base, leaving 8 bases between the germline ends. The CDR3 runs 13 residues.

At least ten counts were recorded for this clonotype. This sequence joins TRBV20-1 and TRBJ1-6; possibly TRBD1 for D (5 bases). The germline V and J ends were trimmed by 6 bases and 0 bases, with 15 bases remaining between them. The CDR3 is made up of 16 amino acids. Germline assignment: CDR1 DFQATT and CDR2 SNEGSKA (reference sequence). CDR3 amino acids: CSAPPAGSSYNSPLHF. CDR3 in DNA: TGCAGTGCCCCCCCCGCAGGGAGCTCCTATAATTCACCCCTCCACTTT.

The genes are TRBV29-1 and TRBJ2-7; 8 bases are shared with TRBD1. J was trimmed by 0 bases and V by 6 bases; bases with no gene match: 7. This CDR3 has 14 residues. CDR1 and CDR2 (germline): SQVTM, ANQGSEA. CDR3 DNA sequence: TGCAGCGTCGCTAGACAGGGGCCCTCCTACGAGCAGTACTTC. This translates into CSVARQGPSYEQYF.